Listed below are T cell receptor beta chains from one sample, sequenced in a study of T cells after yellow fever vaccination. TCRdb re-called the 5' RACE reads with MiXCR, one entry per CDR3 protein. The sample has 340,000 or so distinct CDR3 sequences; roughly an eighth are singletons. Here the sequenced sample was CD4+ T cells sorted from PBMCs, taken 15 days after the yellow fever booster vaccination. Receptor source: a man aged 18-30 years who received the YFV17D yellow fever vaccine. CDR3s include the opening cysteine and the closing phenylalanine or tryptophan. Fields, in order: J gene, clone size, D gene, V gene, CDR3 protein, CDR3 DNA. The D gene is left open where the match is weak. Rows may omit the clone size; those that give it use once, few, many or a size class.

TRBJ1-1 many . TRBV7-2 CASSLLYTEAFF TGTGCCAGCAGCCTCCTATACACTGAAGCTTTCTTT
TRBJ2-7 few . TRBV19 CASSIGRSSYEQYF TGTGCCAGTAGTATAGGCAGAAGCTCCTACGAGCAGTACTTC
TRBJ2-7 few . TRBV20-1 CSAGRRGARFNEQYF TGCAGTGCTGGACGTAGGGGAGCCAGGTTCAACGAGCAGTACTTC
TRBJ2-3 many TRBD2 TRBV5-6 CASSLAAGAPTDTQYF TGTGCCAGCAGCTTGGCAGCGGGGGCGCCCACAGATACGCAGTATTTT
TRBJ1-1 few . TRBV14 CASSQVQGLGLNTEAFF TGTGCCAGCAGCCAAGTGCAGGGGCTAGGGCTGAACACTGAAGCTTTCTTT
TRBJ1-3 many . TRBV6-6 CASIQQSGNTIYF TGTGCCAGCATCCAACAATCTGGAAACACCATATATTTT
TRBJ2-5 . . TRBV18 CASSPNSQETQYF TGTGCCAGCTCGCCCAACAGCCAGGAGACCCAGTACTTC
TRBJ2-5 . . TRBV19 CASRDLTQETQYF TGTGCCAGTAGAGACCTCACCCAAGAGACCCAGTACTTC
TRBJ1-6 few . TRBV28 CASRRQGVYNSPLHF TGTGCCAGCAGACGTCAGGGAGTCTATAATTCACCCCTCCACTTT
TRBJ1-3 . . TRBV7-2 CASSPGIGNTIYF TGTGCCAGCAGCCCAGGGATTGGAAACACCATATATTTT
TRBJ2-2 many . TRBV4-3 CASSQDFASSLFF TGCGCCAGCAGCCAAGATTTTGCGAGTTCCCTGTTTTTT
TRBJ2-3 . TRBD1 TRBV7-7 CASSPGQGAGDTQYF TGTGCCAGCAGCCCAGGACAGGGGGCGGGAGATACGCAGTATTTT
TRBJ1-5 few . TRBV24-1 CATSESRPGSGQPQHF TGTGCCACCAGTGAGTCCCGACCCGGATCTGGTCAGCCCCAGCATTTT
TRBJ2-3 . TRBD2 TRBV11-2 CASSPRLAEADTQYF TGTGCCAGCAGTCCTCGACTAGCGGAAGCAGATACGCAGTATTTT
TRBJ1-2 . . TRBV4-2 CASSQERLGDVYGYTF TGTGCCAGCAGCCAAGAACGATTGGGGGATGTATATGGCTACACCTTC
TRBJ2-1 . . TRBV4-3 CASSQVNGRDGLFF TGCGCCAGCAGCCAAGTAAACGGGCGGGACGGGTTGTTCTTC
TRBJ2-3 . TRBD1 TRBV5-1 CASNPGQKTDTQYF TGCGCCAGTAATCCGGGACAGAAGACAGATACGCAGTATTTT
TRBJ1-2 . TRBD1 TRBV12-3/TRBV12-4 CASSRDRPNYGYTF TGTGCCAGCAGCCGGGACAGGCCTAACTATGGCTACACCTTC
TRBJ2-5 many . TRBV20-1 CSGPDGQETQYF TGCAGTGGGCCGGACGGGCAAGAGACCCAGTACTTC
TRBJ1-6 few . TRBV6-5 CASSSRSGISPLHF TGTGCCAGCAGTTCCCGGTCAGGAATTTCACCCCTCCACTTT
TRBJ2-3 . . TRBV6-5 CASSSEGRVTPRDTQYF TGTGCCAGCAGTTCCGAGGGCAGGGTCACCCCCAGGGATACGCAGTATTTT
TRBJ2-5 . . TRBV9 CASGASLQETQYF TGTGCCAGCGGGGCCTCCTTGCAAGAGACCCAGTACTTC
TRBJ1-6 . . TRBV7-2 CASSSLVPFLHF TGTGCCAGCAGCTCCCTGGTCCCTTTTCTCCACTTT
TRBJ2-5 . . TRBV30 CAWDPGQTNPGEETQYF TGTGCCTGGGACCCTGGGCAGACAAACCCTGGGGAAGAGACCCAGTACTTC